This note documents a single T cell receptor (beta chain) sequence. Its antigen is currently not known. Base qualities are not at hand, and no much larger clone is one base apart. The time point label for this specimen denotes: individuals recovered from natural SARS-CoV-2 infection. The data were obtained in a study of Ad26.COV2.S vaccination and SARS-CoV-2 variants (dated by TCRdb to the early 2020s). Regarding the complete study: The specificity and breadth of SARS-CoV-2-reactive T cell receptors after Ad26.COV2.S vaccination were assessed by TCRbeta repertoire sequencing. A total of 32 samples were included in the TCR-sequenced set, comprising around 20 Ad26.COV2.S vaccine recipients, 5 placebo recipients and 8 SARS-CoV-2 convalescent individuals. Overall study outcomes, separate from this receptor: Non-spike TCR breadth was comparable between vaccine and placebo recipients, consistent with the vaccine containing only spike. Higher spike-specific TCR breadth was observed in Ad26.COV2.S recipients than in placebo recipients (P = 0.0014). After vaccination, substantial breadth of spike-specific CD8+ and CD4+ T cell responses was reported. The authors noted that the TCR breadth and depth analyses may have underestimated total T cell responses.

Trimming takes 0 bases from V and 0 bases from J, and the germline ends sit 5 bases apart. The germline V gene supplies CDR1 SGHNT and CDR2 YENEEA. Taken from cysteine to phenylalanine, the CDR3 has 14 residues. Left in the record is the CDR3 DNA by itself, 42 bases read in frame from the first base. The immunoSEQ Assay was used to sequence TCRbeta CDR3 regions. After extraction, genomic DNA underwent amplification by bias-controlled multiplex PCR, followed by high-throughput sequencing. The original pipeline was this. Collapsing and filtering of sequences were performed to quantify the absolute abundance of each unique TCRbeta CDR3 region. Usable DNA was measured by amplifying reference genes present in all nucleated cells, and TCRbeta template counts were normalized to that usable DNA to estimate T cell fraction. Repertoire TCRs were annotated as SARS-CoV-2-specific by exact matching of V gene, CDR3 amino acid sequence and J gene to a known reactive TCR set. The reference SARS-CoV-2 TCR set was derived from MIRA and filtered for enrichment in COVID-19-positive ImmuneCODE repertoires, a step that removed public or cross-reactive TCRs. Using the MIRA antigens, annotated TCRs were further analysed by specific ORF or by position within an ORF. Depth was the summed frequency of annotated unique rearrangements, while breadth was defined as annotated unique rearrangements over total unique productive rearrangements. Group comparisons of TCR breadth used two-sided Wilcoxon rank-sum tests. TCRdb's version of the immuneACCESS table is confined to in-frame rearrangements and falls short of the full clone set. An unresolved V gene accounts for under half of the shortfall where checked; the remainder is of unknown origin. D and trimming come from the DNA, and the V and J calls and clone size come from that table. Present in this sample are about 350,000 clones, about 91% of which were seen just once. 3.9% of the sample comes from the top ten.

Recombination connected TRBV11-3 to TRBJ1-1; the D gene lacks a confident call. This clonotype was obtained from a human donor who had recovered from COVID-19. The sequences come from peripheral blood, collected after recovery from COVID-19. The nucleotides are TGTGCCAGCAGCTTAGACAGGATGAACACTGAAGCTTTCTTT. Protein translation: CASSLDRMNTEAFF.